These T cell receptor beta chains were read from a single sample in a study of cytomegalovirus exposure and HLA in healthy donors. Here immunoSEQ multiplex PCR was the method, and the copy in TCRdb shows in-frame clones only, minus some. This repertoire shows fewer than 200,000 clones, around 79% found once; its top ten account for 1.2% to 1.5%. Sequencing was performed on PBMCs. These TCRs come from a man aged 18 to 29 in good health and CMV-seronegative. Both conserved end residues are part of each CDR3. Each record gives: D gene, clone size, V gene, J gene, CDR3 DNA, CDR3 protein. D genes are given only for firm matches. Expanded clones get a size class; other rows say once, few or many, or leave the size out.

.	.	TRBV7-2	TRBJ2-6	TGTGCCAGCAGCTTAGTCCACGGGAGCTCTGGGGCCAACGTCCTGACTTTC	CASSLVHGSSGANVLTF
.	few	TRBV12-5	TRBJ1-5	TGTGCTAGTGGTTTGGGTCCAACCTCGACGGGACAGCCCCAGCATTTT	CASGLGPTSTGQPQHF
TRBD1	.	TRBV27	TRBJ1-5	TGTGCCAGCAGTAGGGACAGCCATGCTCAGCCCCAGCATTTT	CASSRDSHAQPQHF
.	.	TRBV4-1	TRBJ2-2	TGCGCCAGCAGCCATCAACCCCGGGGCGGGGAGCTGTTTTTT	CASSHQPRGGELFF
TRBD1	.	TRBV19	TRBJ2-7	TGTGCCAGTAGCCTTGGGCCAGGGGGAAACGAGCAGTACTTC	CASSLGPGGNEQYF
TRBD2	.	TRBV28	TRBJ2-5	TGTGCCAGCAGCAAGGGACTAGCGGGAGGAGAGACCCAGTACTTC	CASSKGLAGGETQYF
.	.	TRBV19	TRBJ2-7	TGTGCCAGTAGTATAGCCCCCCAGGGTTACGAGCAGTACTTC	CASSIAPQGYEQYF
TRBD2	.	TRBV7-2	TRBJ2-1	TGTGCCAGCAGCTTACCCTCGGGGGGAGGCCACAATGAGCAGTTCTTC	CASSLPSGGGHNEQFF
.	.	TRBV6-6	TRBJ2-7	TGTGCCAGCAAGGGCGGGTTCCCCTACGAGCAGTACTTC	CASKGGFPYEQYF
TRBD2	.	TRBV28	TRBJ2-3	TGTGCCACCTGGACTAGCGGGAGGGAAGATACGCAGTATTTT	CATWTSGREDTQYF
.	.	TRBV19	TRBJ2-7	TGTGCCAGTAGTATAGGGAGGAGCTCCTACGAGCAGTACTTC	CASSIGRSSYEQYF
TRBD2	.	TRBV9	TRBJ2-3	TGTGCCAGCACCCAGGACGCGGGGGGTGCAGATACGCAGTATTTT	CASTQDAGGADTQYF
.	once	TRBV30	TRBJ2-7	TGTGCCTGGAATCTCGGGTCCTACGAGCAGTACTTC	CAWNLGSYEQYF
.	.	TRBV7-2	TRBJ1-2	TGTGCCAGCAGCTTCCCAGGGGTAGCCTCTACCTTC	CASSFPGVASTF
TRBD1	.	TRBV29-1	TRBJ1-4	TGCAGCGCCGCGGACAGGGGCGGCGAAAAACTGTTTTTT	CSAADRGGEKLFF
TRBD1	once	TRBV28	TRBJ1-4	TGTGCCAGCAGTTTTGGGACAGGATACGAAAAACTGTTTTTT	CASSFGTGYEKLFF
.	.	TRBV28	TRBJ1-2	TGTGCCAGCAGTTTAACCCTCCCGGGGGGCGGCTACACCTTC	CASSLTLPGGGYTF
.	.	TRBV7-2	TRBJ2-7	TGTGCCAGCAGCTCCCTACAGGGAATAACCTACGAGCAGTACTTC	CASSSLQGITYEQYF
.	.	TRBV5-4	TRBJ2-2	TGTGCCAGCAGCTTGGGCGTCGGGGAGCTGTTTTTT	CASSLGVGELFF
TRBD2	.	TRBV9	TRBJ2-3	TGTGCCAGCAGCGTAGCTAGCGGGAAGGATACGCAGTATTTT	CASSVASGKDTQYF
TRBD2	.	TRBV28	TRBJ2-5	TGTGCCAGCAGTTTTGGGCTAGCGGGAGGGCCGGAGACCCAGTACTTC	CASSFGLAGGPETQYF
.	.	TRBV11-2	TRBJ1-2	TGTGCCAGCAGCCTTGACAGGCTCTATGGCTACACCTTC	CASSLDRLYGYTF
TRBD1	.	TRBV6-5	TRBJ1-2	TGTGCCAGCAGTCCCCCCAGGGGGCTGAATGGCTACACCTTC	CASSPPRGLNGYTF
TRBD1	.	TRBV19	TRBJ1-1	TGTGCCAGTATCCCGACAGGGGGCTTGGTGAACACTGAAGCTTTCTTT	CASIPTGGLVNTEAFF
.	.	TRBV2	TRBJ2-1	TGTGCCAGCAGTGAGACCGCCCCGGAGTTTTACAATGAGCAGTTCTTC	CASSETAPEFYNEQFF
TRBD2	.	TRBV28	TRBJ2-7	TGTGCCAGCAGTTCGATTCTAGCGGGGGCCTCGGGCGAGCAGTACTTC	CASSSILAGASGEQYF
TRBD1	few	TRBV19	TRBJ1-2	TGTGCCATCCTCAGGGGACAGGGTTATGGCTACACCTTC	CAILRGQGYGYTF
.	once	TRBV2	TRBJ1-2	TGTGCCAGCATTCAGGACAGTAACGGCTACACCTTC	CASIQDSNGYTF
.	.	TRBV6-5	TRBJ1-5	TGTGCCAGCAGTTCGAGTTATAGCAATCAGCCCCAGCATTTT	CASSSSYSNQPQHF
TRBD2	.	TRBV5-6	TRBJ2-1	TGTGCCAGCAGCTCACAGCGGGAGACCTACAATGAGCAGTTCTTC	CASSSQRETYNEQFF
.	.	TRBV2	TRBJ1-2	TGTGCCAGCAGTGAAGGGGGGCAAGGTTACGGCTACACCTTC	CASSEGGQGYGYTF
.	.	TRBV9	TRBJ1-1	TGTGCCAGCAGCCCAGCGACCATCACTGAAGCTTTCTTT	CASSPATITEAFF
TRBD1	.	TRBV9	TRBJ1-5	TGTGCCAGCAGCGCGACAGGGATCAATCAGCCCCAGCATTTT	CASSATGINQPQHF
.	.	TRBV7-6	TRBJ2-1	TGTGCCAGCAGCTTACGGGGGAACCAGCCATCCTACAATGAGCAGTTCTTC	CASSLRGNQPSYNEQFF
TRBD1	.	TRBV9	TRBJ1-4	TGTGCCAGCAGCTCGGCAGGGGGCGAAAAACTGTTTTTT	CASSSAGGEKLFF
TRBD1	.	TRBV5-1	TRBJ2-6	TGCGCCAGCAGCTTGCAGGGGGCCACCCGGCCTGGGGCCAACGTCCTGACTTTC	CASSLQGATRPGANVLTF